This T cell receptor beta chain was found in a study of shared clonotypes between healthy human individuals. Naive CD8 isolation took CD45RO-negative cells positively selected for CCR7 and excluded terminally differentiated effector memory CD45RA+ cells. From germline, CDR1 is MGHRA and CDR2 YSYEKL. Trimming stripped 8 bases from V and 7 bases from J, with 23 bases between. The CDR3 length is 15 residues. The assay was immunoSEQ multiplex PCR, and TCRdb's table has in-frame clones only and misses some. The sample holds around 1.9 million clones; roughly 93% are singletons and the top ten take under 2%.

Sequencing was performed on naive CD8+ T cells from PBMCs. The chain employs TRBV4-1 and TRBJ1-1, with D possibly being TRBD1 (5 bases). The receptor comes from a young man in good health. Some clones in this sample may be carry-over from other donors' samples. CDR3 nucleotides: TGCGCCAGCCATAAGATCGGGAGGGACGGGAATGAAGCTTTCTTT. This codes for CASHKIGRDGNEAFF.